The text below deals with one T cell receptor (beta chain). This clonotype was seen repeatedly, ten times or more. There is no known antigen for this receptor. No clone much larger than this one lies a single base away; base qualities are absent. The germline V gene encodes CDR1 SGHRS and CDR2 YFSETQ. CDR3 length: 16 amino acids, cysteine to phenylalanine. Only CDR3 DNA is held: 48 bases, read in frame from base 1. A distance of 18 bases separates the germline ends of V and J, which lose 4 bases and 4 bases respectively. The record originates from a study of spatial heterogeneity in lung cancer (dated by TCRdb to about 2019). At the level of the whole study: Beta-chain transcripts were consistently detected in greater numbers than alpha-chain transcripts, which likely reflected higher beta-chain transcript abundance. A strong correlation was found between TCR transcript counts in tumor regions and a T cell transcriptional module score from matched bulk RNA-seq. In the raw uncorrected reads, each unique combination of TCR and UMI appeared on average more than ten times. The study quantitatively compared TCR alpha and beta repertoires across multiple tumor regions, matched nontumor lung and blood in non-small cell lung cancer. Nonsynonymous mutation counts, determined by whole-exome sequencing of tumor tissue, were related to TCR repertoire features. At surgery, roughly 220 tumor regions, 64 matched nontumor lung samples and 56 PBMC samples were TCR-sequenced for both alpha and beta chains.

Overall study outcomes, separate from this receptor: TCR-seq was estimated to cover only approximately 6.6% of tumor T cells for alpha chains and approximately 12% for beta chains. Confirming at a functional level the hypothesis that regional TCRs recognize regional mutations was considered to require additional single-cell paired TCR alpha and beta sequencing. The tumor nonsynonymous mutation count correlated with the number of expanded alpha and beta TCRs within the tumor. Counts of ubiquitous and regional expanded TCRs were found to correlate with counts of ubiquitous and regional nonsynonymous mutations, respectively.

In the paper's terms, the time point label means: sample taken at primary tumor resection. Donors were some 78 patients with early-stage, untreated non-small cell lung cancer from the lung TRACERx cohort. TCR sequencing used whole RNA extracted from tumor and nontumor lung tissue, or from cryopreserved PBMC samples, without cell sorting. A patient was chosen for TCR sequencing only when enough RNA was available from at least two tumor regions. A lung pathologist reviewed the tumor and adjacent nontumor lung specimens before the specimens were selected. Receptors were amplified or captured by 5' RACE. Instrument on record: NextSeq 500. In the TCR library protocol, a unique molecular identifier was attached to each TCR cDNA molecule so that PCR and sequencing errors could be corrected. Per the source publication's procedure: TCR identification, UMI-based error correction and CDR3 extraction were all carried out with Decombinator tools. TCRs above a frequency of 2 per 1,000, corresponding to the top 1% of the tumor frequency distribution, were defined as expanded. Expanded tumor TCRs statistically deemed absent (corrected P<0.05) from at least one tumor region were classed as regional, and all other expanded tumor TCRs were classed as ubiquitous. Rényi diversity was computed with the R vegan package after subsampling each repertoire 100 times to 5,000 TCRs. CDR3 similarity networks were constructed using string-kernel similarity of amino acid triplets, with links drawn between CDR3s whose pairwise similarity was above 0.82. TCRdb trimmed public reads at Q25 via fastp, called clones via MiXCR and kept in-frame beta chains. Every distinct CDR3 protein forms one entry, paired with its most common genes and DNA. It is TCRdb's table, rather than the study itself, that gives the V and J calls and clone size. This sample holds about 20,000 distinct CDR3 sequences; 2.5% to 3% were observed only once. The ten largest clonotypes hold 7% to 8% of the sample.

In this chain, TRBV5-1 is recombined with TRBJ1-5; the D gene identity is not certain. The sequencing used lung tumor tissue, collected at surgery. The receptor was isolated from a male donor with early-stage non-small cell lung cancer. The CDR3 reads CASSPLGMGSNQPQHF. Read as DNA, the sequence is TGCGCCAGCAGCCCCCTAGGGATGGGGTCTAATCAGCCCCAGCATTTT.